The 32 T cell receptor beta chains presented below share a single source sample, sequenced in a study of CD8+ T cells in alopecia areata. Treatment specified: oral pan-JAK inhibitor, 5-10 mg twice daily. After isolation, RNA underwent reverse transcription to generate cDNA as the sequencing template. Method: immunoSEQ multiplex PCR; TCRdb's copy keeps in-frame clones and lacks some. The table shows about 120,000 clones, with around 56% occurring only once. The source was CD4+ T cells sorted from blood, collected at week 4, from a patient treated with tofacitinib. The receptors here all came from a human donor with alopecia areata.

This clone was counted between two and nine times. The chain has TRBV2 and TRBJ1-4; 7 positions match TRBD1. The J segment lost 5 bases and the V segment lost 5 bases, leaving 8 bases of the junction unmatched. This CDR3 spans 15 amino acids. Germline V CDR1 and CDR2: SNHLY, FYNNEI. CDR3 sequence: CASSFTGARNEKLFF. The CDR3 bases are TGTGCCAGCAGTTTCACAGGGGCACGAAATGAAAAACTGTTTTTT.

V and J are TRBV29-1 and TRBJ2-1; D ambiguous. Trimming took 3 bases from V and 8 from J, leaving 8 bases between them. The CDR3 length is 11 residues. Germline CDR1 SQVTM, CDR2 ANQGSEA. CDR3 in amino acids: CSVEGWDEQFF. The CDR3 DNA reads as TGCAGCGTTGAGGGCTGGGATGAGCAGTTCTTC.

This clone was found a few times. The V call is TRBV30, the J call TRBJ2-7, with 8 positions matching TRBD1. This CDR3 spans 15 amino acids. CDR1 GTSNPN and CDR2 SVGIG come from the germline V gene (reference sequence). The V gene end was trimmed by 1 base and the J gene end by 2 bases; junction bases not matched to a gene: 7. CDR3 in amino acids: CAWSGGGTGPYEQYF. The CDR3, as DNA: TGTGCCTGGAGTGGGGGTGGGACAGGTCCCTACGAGCAGTACTTC.

This clone came up once. The genes are TRBV30 and TRBJ1-5; TRBD1 is a possible D gene (6 bases). The V end lost 0 bases, the J end lost 3 bases, and 9 bases lay between the germline ends. Germline V gives CDR1 GTSNPN, CDR2 SVGIG (reference sequence). This CDR3 has 14 amino acids. The CDR3 DNA is TGTGCCTGGAGTGTCGGACAGCTCAATCAGCCCCAGCATTTT. This gives the protein CAWSVGQLNQPQHF.

The chain has TRBV28 and TRBJ2-5; D tentatively fits TRBD1 or TRBD2 (5 bases each). Germline lookup yields CDR1 MDHEN and CDR2 SYDVKM. V gave up 8 bases and J gave up 5 bases, with 18 bases separating them. The CDR3 is 14 residues long. DNA for the CDR3: TGTGCCAGCTCTCGGGGCAGTCTCCGGGAGACCCAGTACTTC. It specifies CASSRGSLRETQYF.

This clone was picked up a small number of times. The DNA of the CDR3 is TGTGCCAGCACCAGTTTCCTTAGACAGCAGGGGCAGCCCCAGCATTTT. Translating it yields CASTSFLRQQGQPQHF. The chain recombines TRBV27 with TRBJ1-5; possibly TRBD1 for D (6 bases). Germline CDR1 reads MNHEY; CDR2 reads SMNVEV (reference sequence). V shed 7 bases and J shed 7 bases, with 23 bases lying between them. This CDR3 is 16 amino acids long.

V and J are TRBV4-1 and TRBJ1-1; maybe TRBD1 (6 bases). Germline CDR1 is MGHRA and CDR2 is YSYEKL. The CDR3 is made up of 16 amino acids. V shed 4 bases and J shed 4 bases, with 19 bases lying between them. CDR3 sequence: CASSLIGGRGSTEAFF. The CDR3 DNA follows: TGCGCCAGCAGCCTGATCGGGGGGCGCGGGAGCACTGAAGCTTTCTTT.

This clone was counted a few times. J is TRBJ1-2 and V is TRBV29-1, with 8 bases fitting TRBD1. The germline V gene encodes CDR1 SQVTM and CDR2 ANQGSEA. Germline trimming cut 7 bases from V and 2 bases from J; bases unmatched to any gene: 3. The CDR3 consists of 12 residues. The CDR3 protein is CSGGTGNYGYTF. DNA of the CDR3: TGCAGCGGTGGGACAGGAAACTATGGCTACACCTTC.

This clone was observed a few times. This chain joins TRBV30 and TRBJ2-3; D may be TRBD1 or TRBD2 (6 bases each). The CDR3 consists of 14 residues. Germline CDR1 and CDR2: GTSNPN and SVGIG (reference sequence). Trimming removed 0 bases from V and 7 bases from J, with 14 bases in between. The CDR3 loop is CAWSVAGQTHTQYF. CDR3 nucleotides: TGTGCCTGGAGTGTGGCGGGACAAACCCATACGCAGTATTTT.

The rearrangement links TRBV2 to TRBJ1-5; D uncertain. CDR1 is SNHLY, CDR2 FYNNEI, per germline. Trimming took off 4 bases at V and 1 base at J, with 5 bases between the two ends. There are 13 residues in the CDR3. The CDR3 sequence is CASSVGSNQPQHF. The CDR3 bases are TGTGCCAGCAGTGTAGGGAGCAATCAGCCCCAGCATTTT. The whole variable domain, filled in from reference TRBV2 and TRBJ1-5, reads EPEVTQTPSHQVTQMGQEVILRCVPISNHLYFYWYRQILGQKVEFLVSFYNNEISEKSEIFDDQFSVERPDGSNFTLKIRSTKLEDSAMYFCASSVGSNQPQHFGDGTRLSIL.

This clone was recorded only once. This chain uses TRBV5-1 with TRBJ2-4, with D possibly matching TRBD1 (5 bases). Germline CDR1 is SGHRS and CDR2 is YFSETQ. The CDR3 extends over 13 amino acids. V lost 4 bases, J lost 6 bases, and 11 bases lay in between. Written as DNA, the CDR3 is TGCGCCAGCAGCCCGGACACGGGAAACATTCAGTACTTC. Its translation is CASSPDTGNIQYF.

With regard to this clone: This sample also contains other DNA sequences that code for the same CDR3. The chain recombines TRBV7-2 with TRBJ2-3; D is undetermined. V was clipped by 4 bases and J by 2 bases, with 4 bases between them. CDR3 size: 12 residues. Germline assignment: CDR1 SGHTA and CDR2 FQGNSA. The CDR3 bases are TGTGCCAGCAGCTCATACACAGATACGCAGTATTTT. Translated, it gives CASSSYTDTQYF.

The rearrangement joins TRBV5-1 to TRBJ2-7; 10 bases match TRBD1. Germline-derived CDR1 and CDR2 are SGHRS and YFSETQ. This CDR3 is 15 amino acids long. After removal of 3 bases from V and 2 bases from J, the junction contained 5 bases not matched to a gene. The CDR3 nucleotides read TGCGCCAGCAGCTACGATGACAGGGGGCCCTACGAGCAGTACTTC. Protein: CASSYDDRGPYEQYF. The complete variable domain, with remaining parts taken from reference TRBV5-1 and TRBJ2-7, reads KAGVTQTPRYLIKTRGQQVTLSCSPISGHRSVSWYQQTPGQGLQFLFEYFSETQRNKGNFPGRFSGRQFSNSRSEMNVSTLELGDSALYLCASSYDDRGPYEQYFGPGTRLTVT.

The chain combines TRBV7-8 with TRBJ1-2; no firm D call. Deletions cut 1 base from V and 2 bases from J, with 5 bases between. Germline CDR1 SGHVS, CDR2 FQNEAQ. The CDR3 totals 13 residues. CDR3 sequence reads: CASSLDGNYGYTF. The CDR3, as DNA: TGTGCCAGCAGCTTAGATGGGAACTATGGCTACACCTTC.

The chain has TRBV29-1 and TRBJ2-2; no definite D call. Germline values: CDR1 SQVTM, CDR2 ANQGSEA. V was shortened by 4 bases and J by 6 bases, with 21 bases between the two germline ends. CDR3 length equals 16 residues. The CDR3 region is CSVAAREIHLAGELFF. Here the CDR3 DNA reads TGCAGCGTTGCGGCCAGAGAAATTCATCTTGCCGGGGAGCTGTTTTTT.

The chain recombines TRBV7-2 with TRBJ2-3; D might be TRBD1 or TRBD2, each matching 5 bases. V gave up 3 bases and J gave up 0 bases, with 16 bases separating them. This CDR3 is 17 amino acids long. The germline V gene encodes CDR1 SGHTA and CDR2 FQGNSA. CDR3 loop: CASSLVGPTSSTDTQYF. CDR3 sequence (DNA): TGTGCCAGCAGCTTGGTGGGACCCACCTCTAGCACAGATACGCAGTATTTT.

The chain combines TRBV5-1 with TRBJ2-1, with a weak D call TRBD1 (6 bases). Between the trimmed V and J ends, which lost 4 bases and 4 bases, there was a span of 9 bases. The CDR3 is made up of 13 amino acids. In germline, CDR1 is SGHRS, CDR2 YFSETQ. The CDR3 protein is CASSVDSYNEQFF. The CDR3 DNA reads as TGCGCCAGCAGCGTGGACAGTTACAATGAGCAGTTCTTC.

This clone has just a few counts. The V gene is TRBV5-4, the J gene TRBJ2-7; no definite D call. The germline V gene has CDR1 SGHNT and CDR2 YYREEE (reference sequence). V was cut by 4 bases and J by 2 bases, with 16 bases left in between. The CDR3 loop spans 15 amino acids. CDR3 nucleotide sequence: TGTGCCAGCAGCACCGGAGCGACCTCGACCTACGAGCAGTACTTC. Translation: CASSTGATSTYEQYF.

This clone occurred a few times. The J gene is TRBJ2-7, the V gene TRBV9; TRBD2 matches at 7 bases. The CDR3 runs to 17 residues. In germline, CDR1 is SGDLS, CDR2 YYNGEE. J lost 3 bases, V lost 3 bases, and 15 bases had no gene match. CDR3 sequence: CASSESPPASGNYEQYF. Here the CDR3 DNA reads TGTGCCAGCAGCGAGTCCCCTCCGGCTAGCGGAAACTACGAGCAGTACTTC. Complete variable domain (other parts from reference TRBV9 and TRBJ2-7): DSGVTQTPKHLITATGQRVTLRCSPRSGDLSVYWYQQSLDQGLQFLIQYYNGEERAKGNILERFSAQQFPDLHSELNLSSLELGDSALYFCASSESPPASGNYEQYFGPGTRLTVT.

The J gene is TRBJ2-5, the V gene TRBV10-1, with D possibly TRBD2 on 5 matching bases. This CDR3 contains 13 residues. V lost 4 bases to trimming and J lost 5 bases, with 11 bases between them. Germline V lookup: CDR1 WNHNN, CDR2 SYGVQD (reference sequence). CDR3 nucleotides: TGCGCCAGCAGTGGAACCCCGGGGGAGACCCAGTACTTC. Translation: CASSGTPGETQYF.

The table lists this clone with a few counts. This sequence joins TRBV5-4 and TRBJ2-3, with D perhaps TRBD1 or TRBD2 (5 bases each). V shed 5 bases and J shed 2 bases, with 12 bases lying between them. The CDR3 runs to 14 residues. The V gene's germline CDR1 is SGHNT and CDR2 YYREEE (reference sequence). The CDR3 spells CASSGTRTTDTQYF. The CDR3 DNA reads as TGTGCCAGCAGTGGGACCCGTACCACAGATACGCAGTATTTT.

The CDR3: CATSREREVQYF. In nucleotides, the CDR3 is TGTGCCACCAGCAGAGAGCGGGAGGTTCAGTACTTC. The V call is TRBV15, the J call TRBJ2-4, with 8 bases aligning to TRBD2. The junction had 0 bases not matched to a gene; V was cut back by 0 bases and J by 11 bases. Germline assignment: CDR1 LNHNV and CDR2 YYDKDF (reference sequence). This CDR3 spans 12 amino acids.

The chain carries TRBV29-1 and TRBJ1-2; D might be TRBD1 (6 bases). This CDR3 spans 14 amino acids. CDR1 SQVTM and CDR2 ANQGSEA come from the germline V gene. V dropped 1 base and J dropped 2 bases, with 11 bases sitting between them. CDR3 region: CSVEGWGTNYGYTF. In DNA form, the CDR3 reads TGCAGCGTTGAAGGTTGGGGGACAAACTATGGCTACACCTTC.

The chain links TRBV7-3 to TRBJ2-5; no clear D. The CDR3 is made up of 13 amino acids. Per the germline V gene, CDR1 is SGHTA and CDR2 is FQGTGA. Trimming removed 5 bases from V and 5 bases from J, with 12 bases in between. In DNA, the CDR3 is TGTGCCAGCAGCCCCGGGCCGCGGGAGACCCAGTACTTC. It codes for CASSPGPRETQYF. Full variable domain (missing parts from reference TRBV7-3 and TRBJ2-5): GAGVSQTPSNKVTEKGKYVELRCDPISGHTALYWYRQSLGQGPEFLIYFQGTGAADDSGLPNDRFFAVRPEGSVSTLKIQRTERGDSAVYLCASSPGPRETQYFGPGTRLLVL.

This clone turned up a few times. The rearrangement uses TRBV29-1 and TRBJ2-5, with 7 bases that match TRBD1. The CDR3 totals 14 residues. Germline V lookup: CDR1 SQVTM, CDR2 ANQGSEA. With 7 bases clipped from V and 7 bases from J, the junction kept 15 bases outside the gene matches. CDR3 nucleotides: TGCAGCGCCCGTCCCCCGCGGGCAGGGGGGACCCAGTACTTC. Its protein is CSARPPRAGGTQYF.

This CDR3 reads CACDTMKAFF. DNA for the CDR3: TGTGCCTGCGACACAATGAAAGCTTTCTTT. This sequence joins TRBV30 and TRBJ1-1; D not certain. Germline V CDR1 and CDR2: GTSNPN, SVGIG (reference sequence). This CDR3 has 10 residues. Trimming removed 6 bases at V and 9 bases at J, with 11 bases between.

V is TRBV9 and J is TRBJ1-2; D is unresolved. Trimming shortened V by 4 bases and J by 0 bases, and 10 bases separated the two germline ends. Germline CDR1 and CDR2: SGDLS and YYNGEE. The CDR3 is 14 residues long. This chain's CDR3 is CASSSQLANYGYTF. CDR3 nucleotide sequence: TGTGCCAGCAGCTCACAATTAGCTAACTATGGCTACACCTTC.

The V and J genes are TRBV29-1 and TRBJ1-1; D unclear. The CDR3 sequence is 13 residues long. Trimming took 4 bases from V and 1 from J, leaving 10 bases between them. CDR1 and CDR2 (germline): SQVTM, ANQGSEA. In DNA, the CDR3 is TGCAGCGTTGTGTCGAGCCAGAACACTGAAGCTTTCTTT. This translates into CSVVSSQNTEAFF.

Only a few counts were recorded for this clone. The V gene is TRBV2, the J gene TRBJ1-1, with D perhaps matching TRBD1 (5 bases). Trimming took off 4 bases at V and 12 bases at J, with 12 bases between the two ends. The CDR3 loop spans 11 amino acids. The germline V gene encodes CDR1 SNHLY and CDR2 FYNNEI. The CDR3, as DNA: TGTGCCAGCAGTGTAGCCAGGGCAACTTTCTTT. Translating gives CASSVARATFF.

The rearrangement links TRBV7-9 to TRBJ2-7, with D maybe TRBD1 (6 bases). This CDR3 has 14 residues. Germline V lookup: CDR1 SEHNR, CDR2 FQNEAQ (reference sequence). V lost 4 bases and J 5 bases, leaving 15 bases between the germline ends. CDR3 loop: CASSSARGRDEQYF. The DNA for the CDR3 is TGTGCCAGCAGCTCAGCCAGGGGAAGGGACGAGCAGTACTTC.

The chain recombines TRBV25-1 with TRBJ1-1, with no clear D. The CDR3 has 11 amino acids. Trimming shortened V by 3 bases and J by 4 bases, and 3 bases separated the two germline ends. CDR1 is MGHDK and CDR2 is SYGVNS in the germline V gene. The DNA for the CDR3 is TGTGCCAGCAGTGACCCCACTGAAGCTTTCTTT. Its protein is CASSDPTEAFF.

This chain joins TRBV2 and TRBJ1-2; TRBD1 agrees at 7 bases. V shed 7 bases, J shed 13 bases, and the junction held 9 bases outside the gene matches. The CDR3 loop spans 11 amino acids. Germline lookup yields CDR1 SNHLY and CDR2 FYNNEI. The CDR3 nucleotides are TGTGCCAGCACCGACAGGGAGCAGTTCACCTTC. It yields the protein CASTDREQFTF.